Each of the 17 T cell receptor beta chains below was sequenced from the same sample in a study of beta chain features in type 1 diabetes. Study results and caveats: There was a moderate but significant shortening of TCRB CDR3s in all four CD4+ subsets of Type 1 diabetes patients.

Sequenced material consisted of expressed TCRB transcripts (all of the isolated RNA was reverse transcribed). The repertoire was sequenced with immunoSEQ multiplex PCR; TCRdb's copy has only in-frame clones and lacks some. This sample has about 280,000 clones, with approximately 15% found just once. The antigens these receptors bind are not known. Material: naive CD4+ T cells from blood. These receptors were obtained from a man between 18 and 29 years old with type 1 diabetes.

The chain links TRBV7-9 to TRBJ1-1, with D unclear. Germline V lookup: CDR1 SEHNR, CDR2 FQNEAQ (reference sequence). Deletions cut 3 bases from V and 1 base from J, with 12 bases between. This CDR3 contains 15 residues. In nucleotides, the CDR3 is TGTGCCAGCAGCTTGTCCGGGAGGAAGAACACTGAAGCTTTCTTT. Protein: CASSLSGRKNTEAFF.

The chain combines TRBV6-5 with TRBJ2-7, with a tentative D call TRBD1 (6 bases). The ends were cut back, 8 bases at V and 2 bases at J, with 13 bases in the middle. The CDR3 length is 13 residues. CDR1 and CDR2 from the germline V gene are MNHEY and SVGAGI. The CDR3, as DNA: TGTGCCAGCGGCCGTACAGGGCCCTACGAGCAGTACTTC. It is translated as CASGRTGPYEQYF.

The chain joins TRBV18 to TRBJ1-2; the match to TRBD1 covers 7 bases. V gave up 3 bases and J gave up 4 bases; unmatched junction bases: 2. Per germline, CDR1 KGHSH and CDR2 LQKENI. The CDR3 spans 13 residues. CDR3 residues: CASSPQGGYGYTF. CDR3 DNA sequence: TGTGCCAGCTCACCTCAGGGGGGCTATGGCTACACCTTC.

In this sample, this clone turned up a few times. The chain recombines TRBV7-2 with TRBJ2-7; 7 nucleotides agree with TRBD1. There are 14 residues in the CDR3. CDR1 SGHTA and CDR2 FQGNSA come from the germline V gene. Trimming cost V 5 bases and J 0 bases; bases outside gene matches: 4. The CDR3 region is CASSKGQSSYEQYF. Here the CDR3 DNA reads TGTGCCAGCAGCAAGGGACAGAGCTCCTACGAGCAGTACTTC.

This clone was counted only a few times. The V gene is TRBV6-4, the J gene TRBJ2-6; 7 bases are a match to TRBD1. In germline, CDR1 is MRHNA, CDR2 SNTAGT. CDR3 length: 14 amino acids. The trim removed 6 bases at V and 4 bases at J, leaving 3 bases unmatched. CDR3 residues: CASRRGPGANVLTF. In nucleotides, the CDR3 is TGTGCCAGCAGGAGGGGGCCCGGGGCCAACGTCCTGACTTTC.

This CDR3 is CASSIPGSTGELFF. CDR3 nucleotides: TGTGCCAGTAGTATTCCGGGGAGCACCGGGGAGCTGTTTTTT. This chain connects TRBV19 to TRBJ2-2, with D perhaps TRBD2 (5 bases). Trimming took off 3 bases at V and 4 bases at J, with 9 bases between the two ends. This CDR3 comprises 14 residues. The V gene's germline CDR1 is LNHDA and CDR2 SQIVND (reference sequence).

The gene calls are TRBV5-6 and TRBJ1-2; 7 positions agree with TRBD1. This CDR3 comprises 17 residues. CDR1 and CDR2 (germline): SGHDT, YYEEEE. With 1 base clipped from V and 4 bases from J, the junction kept 13 bases outside the gene matches. CDR3 DNA sequence: TGTGCCAGCAGCTTGATAAGGGGGCGACCCCGGCTCTATGGCTACACCTTC. As protein: CASSLIRGRPRLYGYTF.

This clone was seen only a few times. The chain is built from TRBV11-2 and TRBJ2-4, with D tentatively TRBD2 (6 bases). The V gene's germline CDR1 is SGHAT and CDR2 FQNNGV. Trimming cost V 4 bases and J 0 bases, with 16 bases left between them. There are 17 residues in the CDR3. The CDR3 here is CASSSRTSPIAKNIQYF. CDR3 coding DNA: TGTGCCAGCAGCTCTCGTACTAGCCCAATAGCCAAAAACATTCAGTACTTC.

V usage is TRBV4-1 and J usage is TRBJ2-7, with D tentatively TRBD1 (5 bases). Looked up from germline, CDR1 is MGHRA and CDR2 is YSYEKL. The CDR3 contains 15 residues. Trimming pared 4 bases from V and 3 bases from J, leaving 16 bases between. CDR3 amino acids: CASSLLAGILYEQYF. CDR3 DNA sequence: TGCGCCAGCAGCCTTCTTGCAGGGATCCTCTACGAGCAGTACTTC.

Details on this clone: The junction and the germline gene differ at one end; a read error may be behind it. The rearrangement joins TRBV4-3 to TRBJ2-3; tentative D call: TRBD2 (5 bases). The CDR3 is 15 amino acids. The germline CDR1 and CDR2 sequences are LGHNA and YSLEER. The CDR3, as DNA: TGCGCCAGCACCCAAAATACGAGGGCGGCAGATACGCAGTATTTT. It translates to CASTQNTRAADTQYF.

This clone was counted a few times. This rearrangement joins TRBV14 to TRBJ1-1; the match to TRBD1 covers 7 bases. The CDR3 extends over 14 amino acids. V shed 4 bases, J shed 4 bases, and the junction held 6 bases outside the gene matches. The germline V gene has CDR1 SGHDN and CDR2 FVKESK. CDR3 nucleotide sequence: TGTGCCAGCAGCCCAGGGGGGTGGATCACTGAAGCTTTCTTT. Translation gives CASSPGGWITEAFF.

The V call is TRBV9, the J call TRBJ2-3, with 8 bases matching TRBD2. The CDR3 has 16 residues. V shed 6 bases and J 5 bases; nucleotides not matched to a gene: 14. Germline-derived CDR1 and CDR2 are SGDLS and YYNGEE. For the CDR3, the DNA is TGTGCCAGCACCCAAAGCGGGGGCCCCGTGATAGATACGCAGTATTTT. Protein sequence: CASTQSGGPVIDTQYF. The whole variable domain, remainder taken from reference TRBV9 and TRBJ2-3, is DSGVTQTPKHLITATGQRVTLRCSPRSGDLSVYWYQQSLDQGLQFLIQYYNGEERAKGNILERFSAQQFPDLHSELNLSSLELGDSALYFCASTQSGGPVIDTQYFGPGTRLTVL.

This clone was observed a handful of times. This chain links TRBV9 with TRBJ1-3; no firm D call. CDR1 is SGDLS and CDR2 is YYNGEE in the germline V gene. The CDR3 consists of 14 residues. Deletions cut 0 bases from V and 0 bases from J, with 4 bases between. The DNA of the CDR3 is TGTGCCAGCAGCGTAGAACACTCTGGAAACACCATATATTTT. Translated: CASSVEHSGNTIYF.

This clone was counted ten times or more. The junction departs from germline at one end; a sequencing error may be responsible. The chain links TRBV14 to TRBJ2-1; TRBD2 matches at 7 bases. The CDR3 covers 11 residues. Per germline, CDR1 SGHDN and CDR2 FVKESK. The CDR3 loop reads CASSLRERAIF. The CDR3 bases are TGTGCCAGCAGCCTGCGGGAGAGGGCCATCTTC. The complete variable domain, with remaining parts taken from reference TRBV14 and TRBJ2-1, reads EAGVTQFPSHSVIEKGQTVTLRCDPISGHDNLYWYRRVMGKEIKFLLHFVKESKQDESGMPNNRFLAERTGGTYSTLKVQPAELEDSGVYFCASSLRERAIFGPGTRLTVL.

Comment on this clone: A much larger clone lies a single base off, so this may be a read error. CDR3 sequence (DNA): TGTGCCAGCAGTCCACAGGGCTACGAGCAGTACTTC. Translated: CASSPQGYEQYF. The V gene is TRBV6-5, the J gene TRBJ2-7, with a possible D match to TRBD1 (6 bases). Germline-derived CDR1 and CDR2 are MNHEY and SVGAGI. The CDR3 extends over 12 amino acids. Deletions cut 5 bases from V and 3 bases from J, with 8 bases between.

The V and J genes are TRBV7-9 and TRBJ2-7; 13 bases agree with TRBD2. The CDR3 is 17 amino acids. Germline CDR1 reads SEHNR; CDR2 reads FQNEAQ (reference sequence). V shed 5 bases and J 0 bases; nucleotides not matched to a gene: 7. CDR3 region: CASSLGLAGDHSYEQYF. The CDR3 DNA reads TGTGCCAGCAGCCTCGGACTAGCGGGGGATCACTCCTACGAGCAGTACTTC. Complete variable domain (other parts from reference TRBV7-9 and TRBJ2-7): DTGVSQNPRHKITKRGQNVTFRCDPISEHNRLYWYRQTLGQGPEFLTYFQNEAQLEKSRLLSDRFSAERPKGSFSTLEIQRTEQGDSAMYLCASSLGLAGDHSYEQYFGPGTRLTVT.

This clone was picked up a small number of times. The chain combines TRBV4-3 with TRBJ1-2; 7 bases line up with TRBD1. From germline, CDR1 is LGHNA and CDR2 YSLEER. The V and J ends lost 1 base and 5 bases, in that order; junction bases with no gene match: 7. The CDR3 has 15 amino acids. The DNA for the CDR3 is TGCGCCAGCAGCCAAGCCCCAGGGACAGCTTATGGCTACACCTTC. The encoded protein is CASSQAPGTAYGYTF.